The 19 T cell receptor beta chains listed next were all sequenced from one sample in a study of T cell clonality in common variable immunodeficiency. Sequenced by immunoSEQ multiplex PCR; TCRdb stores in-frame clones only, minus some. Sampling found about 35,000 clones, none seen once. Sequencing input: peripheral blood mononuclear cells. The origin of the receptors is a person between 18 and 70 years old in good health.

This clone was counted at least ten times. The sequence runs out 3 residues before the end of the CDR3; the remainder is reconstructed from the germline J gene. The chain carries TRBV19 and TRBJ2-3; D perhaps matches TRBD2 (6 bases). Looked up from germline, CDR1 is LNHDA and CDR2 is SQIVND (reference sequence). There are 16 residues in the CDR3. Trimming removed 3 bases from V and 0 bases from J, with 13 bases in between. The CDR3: CASSIFAGTSTDTQYF. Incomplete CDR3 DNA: TGTGCCAGTAGTATCTTTGCGGGAACAAGCACAGATACG.

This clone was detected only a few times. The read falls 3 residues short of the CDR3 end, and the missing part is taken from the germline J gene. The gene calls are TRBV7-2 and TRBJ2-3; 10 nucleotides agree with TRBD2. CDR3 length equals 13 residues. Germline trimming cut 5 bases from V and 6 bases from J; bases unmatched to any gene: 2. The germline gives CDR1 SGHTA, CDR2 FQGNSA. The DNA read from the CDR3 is TGTGCCAGCAGCCTGGGACTAGCGGATACG. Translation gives CASSLGLADT. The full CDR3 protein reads CASSLGLADTQYF.

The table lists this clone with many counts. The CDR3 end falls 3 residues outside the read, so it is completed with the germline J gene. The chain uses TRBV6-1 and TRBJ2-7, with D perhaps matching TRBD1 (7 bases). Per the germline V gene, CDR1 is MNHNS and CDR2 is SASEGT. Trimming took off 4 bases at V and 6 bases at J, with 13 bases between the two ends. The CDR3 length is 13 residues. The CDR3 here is CASSARGVAEQYF. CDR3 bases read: TGTGCCAGCAGTGCCAGGGGGGTGGCCGAG.

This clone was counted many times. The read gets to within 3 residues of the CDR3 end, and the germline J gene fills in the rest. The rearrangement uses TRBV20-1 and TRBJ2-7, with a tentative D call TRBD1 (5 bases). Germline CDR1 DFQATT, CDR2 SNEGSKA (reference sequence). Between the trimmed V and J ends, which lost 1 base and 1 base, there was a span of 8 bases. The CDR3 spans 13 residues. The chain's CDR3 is CSARVPGSYEQYF. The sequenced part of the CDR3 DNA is TGCAGTGCTAGAGTACCAGGGTCCTACGAG.

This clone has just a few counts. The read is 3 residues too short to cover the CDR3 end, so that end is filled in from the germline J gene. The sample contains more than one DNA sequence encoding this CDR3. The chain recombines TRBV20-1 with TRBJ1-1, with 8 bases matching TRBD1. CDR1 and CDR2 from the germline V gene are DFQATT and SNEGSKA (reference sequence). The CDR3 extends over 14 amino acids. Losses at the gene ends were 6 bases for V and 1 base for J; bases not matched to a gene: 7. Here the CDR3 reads CSASTGTGNTEAFF. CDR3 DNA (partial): TGCAGTGCCTCGACCGGGACAGGGAACACTGAA.

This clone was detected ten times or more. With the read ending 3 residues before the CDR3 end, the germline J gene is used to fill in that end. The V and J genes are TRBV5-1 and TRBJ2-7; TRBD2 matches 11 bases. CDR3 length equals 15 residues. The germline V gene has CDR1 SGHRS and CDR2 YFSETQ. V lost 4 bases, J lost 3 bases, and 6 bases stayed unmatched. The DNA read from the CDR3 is TGCGCCAGCAGCCTGTCCGGGACTAGCGGCTACGAG. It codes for CASSLSGTSGYE. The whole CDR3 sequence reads CASSLSGTSGYEQYF.

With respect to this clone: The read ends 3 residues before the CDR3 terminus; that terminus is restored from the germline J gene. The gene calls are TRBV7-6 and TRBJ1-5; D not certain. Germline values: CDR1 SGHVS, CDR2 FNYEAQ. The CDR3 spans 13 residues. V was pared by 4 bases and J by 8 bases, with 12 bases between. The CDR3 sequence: CASSSSNLEPQHF. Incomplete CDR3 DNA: TGTGCCAGCAGCTCCTCGAATTTAGAGCCC.

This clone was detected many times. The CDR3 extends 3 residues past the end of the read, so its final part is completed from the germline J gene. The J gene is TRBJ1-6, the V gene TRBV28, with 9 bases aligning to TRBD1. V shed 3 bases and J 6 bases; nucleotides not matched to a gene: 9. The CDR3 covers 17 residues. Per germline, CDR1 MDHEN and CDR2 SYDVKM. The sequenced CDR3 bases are TGTGCCAGCAGTTTTTACAGGGGGCGCGGGCTTAATTCACCC. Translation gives CASSFYRGRGLNSP. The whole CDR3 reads CASSFYRGRGLNSPLHF. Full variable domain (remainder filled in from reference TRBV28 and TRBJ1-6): DVKVTQSSRYLVKRTGEKVFLECVQDMDHENMFWYRQDPGLGLRLIYFSYDVKMKEKGDIPEGYSVSREKKERFSLILESASTNQTSMYLCASSFYRGRGLNSPLHFGNGTRLTVT.

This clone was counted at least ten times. The part of the CDR3 DNA that was read is TGTGCCAGTAGTCCCTGGACTAGCGGGAGTGAGACC. This translates into CASSPWTSGSET. The whole CDR3 sequence reads CASSPWTSGSETQYF. V is TRBV19 and J is TRBJ2-5; 13 bases are shared with TRBD2. Read coverage stops 3 residues before the CDR3 terminus; the germline J gene supplies the remainder. The ends lost 5 bases at V and 5 bases at J; junction bases unmatched: 5. The CDR3 loop spans 15 amino acids. CDR1 is LNHDA and CDR2 is SQIVND in the germline V gene (reference sequence).

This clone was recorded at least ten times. The CDR3 loop reads CASSITPGGAGDEKLFF. CDR3 bases read: TGTGCCAGTAGTATTACCCCGGGTGGGGCGGGGGATGAAAAA. The V and J genes are TRBV19 and TRBJ1-4; D is possibly TRBD1 (5 bases). The read falls 3 residues short of the CDR3 end, and the missing part is taken from the germline J gene. The germline V gene has CDR1 LNHDA and CDR2 SQIVND (reference sequence). Trimming removed 3 bases from V and 6 bases from J, with 20 bases in between. CDR3 length: 17 residues.

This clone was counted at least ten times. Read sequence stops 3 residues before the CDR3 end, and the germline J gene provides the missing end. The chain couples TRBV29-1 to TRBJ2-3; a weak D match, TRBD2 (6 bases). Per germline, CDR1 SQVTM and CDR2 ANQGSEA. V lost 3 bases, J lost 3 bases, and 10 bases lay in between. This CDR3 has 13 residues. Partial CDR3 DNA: TGCAGCGTTGACGGGGGAGTAACAGATACG. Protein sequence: CSVDGGVTDT. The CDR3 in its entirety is CSVDGGVTDTQYF.

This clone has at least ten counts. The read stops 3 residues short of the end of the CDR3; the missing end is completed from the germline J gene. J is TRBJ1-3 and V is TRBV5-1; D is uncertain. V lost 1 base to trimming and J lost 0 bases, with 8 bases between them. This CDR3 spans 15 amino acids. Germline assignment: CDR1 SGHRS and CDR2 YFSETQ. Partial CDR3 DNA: TGCGCCAGCAGCTTGAATAGCTACTCTGGAAACACC. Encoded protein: CASSLNSYSGNT. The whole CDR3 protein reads CASSLNSYSGNTIYF. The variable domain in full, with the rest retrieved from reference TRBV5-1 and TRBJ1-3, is KAGVTQTPRYLIKTRGQQVTLSCSPISGHRSVSWYQQTPGQGLQFLFEYFSETQRNKGNFPGRFSGRQFSNSRSEMNVSTLELGDSALYLCASSLNSYSGNTIYFGEGSWLTVV.

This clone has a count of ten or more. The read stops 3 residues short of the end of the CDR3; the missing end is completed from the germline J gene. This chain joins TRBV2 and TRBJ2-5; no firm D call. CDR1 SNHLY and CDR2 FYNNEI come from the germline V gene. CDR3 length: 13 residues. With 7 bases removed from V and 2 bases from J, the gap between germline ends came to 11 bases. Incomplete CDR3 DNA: TGTGCCAGCATCCCAGGAGATCAAGAGACC. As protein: CASIPGDQET. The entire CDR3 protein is CASIPGDQETQYF.

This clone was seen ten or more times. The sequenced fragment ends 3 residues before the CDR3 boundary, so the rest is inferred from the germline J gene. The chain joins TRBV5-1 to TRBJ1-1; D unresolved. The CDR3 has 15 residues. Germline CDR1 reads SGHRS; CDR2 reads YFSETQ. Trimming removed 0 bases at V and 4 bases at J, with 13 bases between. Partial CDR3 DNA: TGCGCCAGCAGCTTGGAAAGGGTTTCGAGCACTGAA. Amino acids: CASSLERVSSTE. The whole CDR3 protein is CASSLERVSSTEAFF.

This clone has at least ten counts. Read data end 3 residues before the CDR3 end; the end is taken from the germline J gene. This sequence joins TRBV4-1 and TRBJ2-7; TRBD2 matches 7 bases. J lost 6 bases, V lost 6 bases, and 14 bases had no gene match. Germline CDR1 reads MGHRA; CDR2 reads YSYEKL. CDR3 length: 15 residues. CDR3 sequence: CASSGGGRDLSEQYF. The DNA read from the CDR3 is TGCGCCAGCAGTGGGGGGGGACGGGACCTCTCCGAG.

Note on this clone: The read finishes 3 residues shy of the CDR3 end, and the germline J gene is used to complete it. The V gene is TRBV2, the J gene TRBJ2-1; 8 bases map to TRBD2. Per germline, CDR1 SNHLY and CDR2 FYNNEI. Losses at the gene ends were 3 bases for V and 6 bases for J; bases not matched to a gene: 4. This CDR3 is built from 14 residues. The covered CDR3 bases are TGTGCCAGCAGTGACTTAGCGGGATCCAATGAG. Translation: CASSDLAGSNE. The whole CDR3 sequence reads CASSDLAGSNEQFF.

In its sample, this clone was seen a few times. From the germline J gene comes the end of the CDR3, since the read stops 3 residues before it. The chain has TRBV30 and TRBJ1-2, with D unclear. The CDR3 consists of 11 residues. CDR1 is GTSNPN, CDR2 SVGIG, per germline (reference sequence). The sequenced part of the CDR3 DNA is TGTGCCTGGTCGCAGTACAATGAC. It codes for CAWSQYND. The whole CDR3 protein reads CAWSQYNDYTF.

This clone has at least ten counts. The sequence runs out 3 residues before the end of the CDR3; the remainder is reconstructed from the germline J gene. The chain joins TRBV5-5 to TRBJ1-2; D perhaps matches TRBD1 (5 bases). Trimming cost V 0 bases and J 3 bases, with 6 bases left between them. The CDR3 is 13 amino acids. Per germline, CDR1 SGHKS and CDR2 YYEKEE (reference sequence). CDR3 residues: CASSLARDYGYTF. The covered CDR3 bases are TGTGCCAGCAGCTTGGCCAGGGACTATGGC. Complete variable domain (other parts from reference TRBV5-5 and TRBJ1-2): DAGVTQSPTHLIKTRGQQVTLRCSPISGHKSVSWYQQVLGQGPQFIFQYYEKEERGRGNFPDRFSARQFPNYSSELNVNALLLGDSALYLCASSLARDYGYTFGSGTRLTVV.

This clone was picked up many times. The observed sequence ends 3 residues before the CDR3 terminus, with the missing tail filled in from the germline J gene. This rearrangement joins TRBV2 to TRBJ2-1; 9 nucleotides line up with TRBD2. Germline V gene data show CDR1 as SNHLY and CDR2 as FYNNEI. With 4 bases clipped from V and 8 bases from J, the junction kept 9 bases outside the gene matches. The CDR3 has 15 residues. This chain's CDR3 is CASSVGTSRLDEQFF. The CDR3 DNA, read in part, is TGTGCCAGCAGTGTTGGGACTAGCAGACTCGATGAG.